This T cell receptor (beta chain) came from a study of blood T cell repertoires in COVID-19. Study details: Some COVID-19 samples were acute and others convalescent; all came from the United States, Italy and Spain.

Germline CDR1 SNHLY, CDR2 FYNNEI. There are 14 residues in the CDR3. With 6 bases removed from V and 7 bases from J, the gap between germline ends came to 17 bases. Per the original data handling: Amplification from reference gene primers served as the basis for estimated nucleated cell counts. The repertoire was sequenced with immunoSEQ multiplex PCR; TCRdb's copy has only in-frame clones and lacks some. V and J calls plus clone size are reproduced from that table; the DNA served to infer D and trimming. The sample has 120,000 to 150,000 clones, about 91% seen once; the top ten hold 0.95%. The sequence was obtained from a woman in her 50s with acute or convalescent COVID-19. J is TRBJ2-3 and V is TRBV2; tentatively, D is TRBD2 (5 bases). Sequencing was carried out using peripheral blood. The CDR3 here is CASRRASSRNTQYF. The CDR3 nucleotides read TGTGCCAGCAGGAGGGCTAGCAGTAGAAATACGCAGTATTTT.